Sequencing of this T cell receptor (beta chain) was carried out in a study of response to subunit inactivated influenza vaccine. Study-level findings and limits: Only a handful of new T cells, the authors suggested, are recruited with each seasonal influenza vaccination.

TCRdb recomputed calls from the RT-PCR reads with MiXCR, one row per CDR3 protein. Of some 190,000 distinct CDR3 sequences listed, approximately 15% are singletons. The sample holds a few counts of this clonotype. What it binds is not known. The sequence was collected from a man in his fifties or sixties who received an inactivated influenza vaccine. Specimen: CD8+ T cells sorted from PBMCs, collected roughly 5 days after vaccination.

CDR3 sequence: CASSYSKLDPQSYNEQFF. The CDR3 region has the DNA TGTGCCAGCAGTTACTCGAAATTGGACCCCCAGTCCTACAATGAGCAGTTCTTC. The gene calls are TRBV6-2 or TRBV6-3 and TRBJ2-1; no firm D call. The V end lost 0 bases, the J end lost 1 base, and 16 bases lay between the germline ends. The germline V gene has CDR1 MNHEY and CDR2 SVGEGT. The CDR3 covers 18 residues.